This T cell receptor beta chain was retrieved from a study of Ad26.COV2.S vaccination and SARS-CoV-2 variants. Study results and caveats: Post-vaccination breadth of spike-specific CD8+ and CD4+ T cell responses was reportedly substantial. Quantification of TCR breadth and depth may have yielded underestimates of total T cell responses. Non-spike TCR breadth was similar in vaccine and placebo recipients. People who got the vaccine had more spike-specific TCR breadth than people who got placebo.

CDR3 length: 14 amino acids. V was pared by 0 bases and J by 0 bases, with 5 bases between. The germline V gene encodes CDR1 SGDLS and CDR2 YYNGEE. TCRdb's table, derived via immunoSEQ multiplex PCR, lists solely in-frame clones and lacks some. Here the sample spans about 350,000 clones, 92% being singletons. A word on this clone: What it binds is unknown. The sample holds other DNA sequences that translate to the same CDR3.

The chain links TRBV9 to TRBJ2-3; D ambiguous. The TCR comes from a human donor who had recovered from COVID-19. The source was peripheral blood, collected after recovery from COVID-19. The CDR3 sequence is CASSVGGSTDTQYF. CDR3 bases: TGTGCCAGCAGCGTAGGTGGTAGCACAGATACGCAGTATTTT.